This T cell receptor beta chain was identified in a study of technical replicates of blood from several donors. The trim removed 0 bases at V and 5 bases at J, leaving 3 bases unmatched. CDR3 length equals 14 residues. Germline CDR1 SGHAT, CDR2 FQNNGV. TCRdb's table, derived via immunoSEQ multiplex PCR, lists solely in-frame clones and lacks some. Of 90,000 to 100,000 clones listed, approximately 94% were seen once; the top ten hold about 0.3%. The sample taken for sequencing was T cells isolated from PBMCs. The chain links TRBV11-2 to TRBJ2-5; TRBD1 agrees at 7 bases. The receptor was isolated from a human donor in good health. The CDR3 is CASSLEGQLETQYF. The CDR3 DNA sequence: TGTGCCAGCAGCTTAGAGGGACAGTTGGAGACCCAGTACTTC.